This TCR beta chain was found in a study of blood T cell repertoires in COVID-19. Across the whole study: PBMCs, B-cell-depleted T cells, or T cells provided the cDNA or gDNA that made up the material.

Assay used: immunoSEQ multiplex PCR; TCRdb lists only in-frame clones, some missing. The repertoire holds approximately 150,000 clones, with approximately 89% as singletons. This clone was seen once. The TCR originated in a woman aged 45-65 years with acute or convalescent COVID-19. The sample was peripheral blood.

The CDR3 protein is CASSPDVAGSYGYTF. Written as DNA, the CDR3 is TGTGCCAGCAGCCCCGATGTTGCGGGTAGCTATGGCTACACCTTC. The gene calls are TRBV13 and TRBJ1-2; D not certain. V gave up 5 bases and J gave up 4 bases, with 17 bases separating them. Germline values: CDR1 PRHDT, CDR2 FYEKMQ (reference sequence). This CDR3 region has 15 residues. Together with reference TRBV13 and TRBJ1-2, the CDR3 gives the full variable domain: AAGVIQSPRHLIKEKRETATLKCYPIPRHDTVYWYQQGPGQDPQFLISFYEKMQSDKGSIPDRFSAQQFSDYHSELNMSSLELGDSALYFCASSPDVAGSYGYTFGSGTRLTVV.